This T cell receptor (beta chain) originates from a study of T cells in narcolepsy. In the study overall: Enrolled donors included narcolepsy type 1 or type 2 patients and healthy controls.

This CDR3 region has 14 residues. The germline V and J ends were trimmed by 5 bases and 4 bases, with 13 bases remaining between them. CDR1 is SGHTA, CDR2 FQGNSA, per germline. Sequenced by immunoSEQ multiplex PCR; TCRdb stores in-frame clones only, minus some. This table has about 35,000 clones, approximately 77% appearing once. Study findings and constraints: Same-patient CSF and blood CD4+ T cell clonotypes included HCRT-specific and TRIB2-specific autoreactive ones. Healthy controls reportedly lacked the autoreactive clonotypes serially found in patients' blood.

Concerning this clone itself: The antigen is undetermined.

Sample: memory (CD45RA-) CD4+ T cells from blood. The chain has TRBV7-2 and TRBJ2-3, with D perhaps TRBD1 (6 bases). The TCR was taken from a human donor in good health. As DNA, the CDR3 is TGTGCCAGCAGCGGGATCGAGGGGGCAGATACGCAGTATTTT. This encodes CASSGIEGADTQYF.